This T cell receptor (beta chain) is from a study of PD-1 blockade in classical Hodgkin lymphoma (dated by TCRdb to 2018 to 2021). Broadly, across the study: Nivolumab dosing was 3 mg/kg intravenously every 2 weeks, continuing until either disease progression or unacceptable toxicity. The study used TCR beta sequencing and CyTOF to define a peripheral blood immune signature of response to PD-1 blockade in classical Hodgkin lymphoma. Overall study outcomes, separate from this receptor: Baseline diversity similar to that of newly diagnosed patients was observed in trial patients achieving complete response, whereas significantly lower diversity was observed in partial responders and progressors. A significant rise by C4D1 was seen in CD4+ but not CD8+ TCR diversity (p=0.0027 vs p=0.16), with the rise being most apparent in complete responders (p=0.02). Lower diversity was observed in patients in whom nivolumab was started less than 1 year after ASCT, and these patients were excluded from later analyses so that confounding by immune reconstitution would be avoided. Only a single clinical trial cohort was studied, and what caused the repertoire differences, possibly disease activity or prior therapy, remained undefined. Newly diagnosed patients were reported to have lower baseline TCR diversity than healthy donors, and relapsed/refractory patients were reported to have lower baseline TCR diversity still.

The Qiagen DNeasy kit was used to extract genomic DNA from unsorted PBMCs and from the negatively selected CD4+ and CD8+ fractions. Amplification of TCR beta CDR3 regions was done by immunoSEQ multiplex PCR with primers that anneal to V and J segments. Amplification bias was minimized using a synthetic immune receptor repertoire, and residual bias was removed computationally after sequencing. As for how the authors treated the data: Custom Python scripts were used to quantify repertoire diversity as the Shannon entropy index. Unsorted, CD4+ and CD8+ repertoires were analyzed separately, except in combined analyses where CD4+ and CD8+ sequences were merged in silico. A clone counted as expanded when the clone's frequency after treatment rose at least 2-fold relative to C1D1, and clones undetected at baseline were given a pseudocount of 0.5. Singleton clones were defined as clones with 0 or 1 copy at C1D1, and non-singleton clones were defined as clones with 2 or more copies. Clones expanded in unsorted samples were assigned a CD4+, CD8+ or unknown annotation through matching of protein sequences in sorted samples from the same patient. Wilcoxon tests on paired samples were used to test diversity changes from C1D1 to C4D1. This is the immuneACCESS table as TCRdb keeps it, with only in-frame sequences that have V and J called. A part of the clones is gone; compared with another copy, unresolved V genes explain less than half, and the rest is unexplained. That table gives V, J and clone size, and the DNA gave D and trimming. The sample includes more than 75,000 clones, with about 92% observed a single time. Less than 2% of the sample comes from the top ten.

The time point label here, explained by the study, means: cycle 4 day 1 (C4D1), after 6 weeks of nivolumab. Every trial patient had relapsed following autologous stem cell transplantation, and prior brentuximab vedotin exposure was what differed among cohorts A, B and C. The trial cohort included more than 55 patients with relapsed/refractory classical Hodgkin lymphoma, and each patient had a best overall response of complete response, partial response or progressive disease. In the multi-cohort phase II CheckMate 205 trial, trial patients received single-agent nivolumab. An independent review committee assessed best overall response by applying the 2007 International Working Group response criteria. PBMCs from the trial were collected at three points: immediately before nivolumab initiation (C1D1), and during therapy at cycle 2 day 1 and cycle 4 day 1. After peripheral blood was drawn into 8 mL Vacutainer Cell Preparation Tubes, PBMCs were isolated by centrifugation and then cryopreserved.

With respect to this clone: What antigen it recognizes has not been identified. The input lacks base qualities; no much larger clone sits a single base away.

V drops 1 base and J drops 4 bases, leaving 19 bases in between. Spanning cysteine to phenylalanine, the CDR3 consists of 17 amino acids. Left in the record is the CDR3 DNA by itself, 51 bases read in frame from the first base. The germline V gene (reference sequence) gives CDR1 as LNHDA and CDR2 as SQIVND. Sequenced here: peripheral blood mononuclear cells (PBMCs), sampled before the fourth cycle of nivolumab. The rearranged chain carries TRBV19 and TRBJ1-2, and TRBD1 may be the D gene, going by 5 matching bases. This sequence originates from a human donor with classical Hodgkin lymphoma. DNA sequence: TGTGCCAGTAGTATAGCGGGACTGGGGATAATGGGCTATGGCTACACCTTC. This codes for CASSIAGLGIMGYGYTF.